The sequence of this T cell receptor (beta chain) was determined in a study of T cells in Graves' hyperthyroidism and ophthalmopathy. Study overall: Staff took peripheral blood when the initial diagnosis was made, before any treatment began. Study results and caveats: A model using 13 V-J features told ophthalmopathy apart from stable hyperthyroidism. With a median lead of 6.5 months before onset, the model predicted ophthalmopathy.

This clonotype has only a few counts. What it binds is not known. RNA transcripts yielded amplified TCR beta CDR3 regions. HTBI primers were employed in a first-round RT-PCR of the TCR CDR3. TCRdb ran MiXCR on the multiplex PCR reads and lists one entry per CDR3 protein. The sample has over 350,000 distinct CDR3 sequences, about a fifth seen once; the top ten hold 40%. Sequencing was carried out using blood. The source of this sequence is a man aged 18 to 30 with Graves' ophthalmopathy.

The CDR3 region is CASSRLGITYEQYF. The CDR3 nucleotides are TGTGCCAGCTCACGACTCGGGATCACCTACGAGCAGTACTTC. The gene calls are TRBV18 and TRBJ2-7; D might be TRBD2 (5 bases). The CDR3 runs to 14 residues. V lost 4 bases to trimming and J lost 2 bases, with 12 bases between them. The V gene's germline CDR1 is KGHSH and CDR2 LQKENI.